Each of the 17 T cell receptor beta chains below was sequenced from the same sample in a study of blood T cell repertoires in COVID-19. The assay was immunoSEQ multiplex PCR, and TCRdb's table has in-frame clones only and misses some. The sample has some 390,000 clones; more than 75% are singletons. Sequenced material: peripheral blood. All receptors derive from a human donor in a cohort sampled during active COVID-19.

The CDR3 DNA is TGCGCCAGCAGCGTACGACAGGGGGTCGGCGAGCAGTACTTC. It is translated as CASSVRQGVGEQYF. J is TRBJ2-7 and V is TRBV5-1; 9 bases align to TRBD1. Germline-derived CDR1 and CDR2 are SGHRS and YFSETQ. The CDR3 sequence is 14 residues long. The V and J ends lost 4 bases and 6 bases, in that order; junction bases with no gene match: 8.

The V call is TRBV7-6, the J call TRBJ2-1, with a tentative D call TRBD2 (6 bases). V lost 1 base, J lost 2 bases, and 12 bases lay in between. CDR3 length equals 16 residues. Germline CDR1 is SGHVS and CDR2 is FNYEAQ. The CDR3 DNA reads TGTGCCAGCAGCTTAGGCGGGGAGGCTACCTACAATGAGCAGTTCTTC. It is translated as CASSLGGEATYNEQFF.

The chain is built from TRBV28 and TRBJ2-1, with a possible D match to TRBD2 (6 bases). Trimming stripped 3 bases from V and 0 bases from J, with 24 bases between. From germline, CDR1 is MDHEN and CDR2 SYDVKM. The length of the CDR3 is 20 residues. The CDR3 protein is CASSFPREWGSGDSYNEQFF. CDR3 in DNA: TGTGCCAGCAGTTTCCCCCGGGAGTGGGGCAGTGGGGACTCCTACAATGAGCAGTTCTTC.

V usage is TRBV11-2 and J usage is TRBJ2-5, with a possible D match to TRBD1 (7 bases). Between the trimmed V and J ends, which lost 0 bases and 4 bases, there was a span of 12 bases. The CDR3 consists of 15 residues. In germline, CDR1 is SGHAT, CDR2 FQNNGV. CDR3: CASSLDQGGLETQYF. The CDR3 bases are TGTGCCAGCAGCTTAGACCAGGGGGGTTTAGAGACCCAGTACTTC.

The rearrangement joins TRBV19 to TRBJ2-5, with TRBD1 as a possible D gene (5 bases). The V end lost 3 bases, the J end lost 2 bases, and 7 bases lay between the germline ends. Germline V gene lookup returns CDR1 LNHDA and CDR2 SQIVND (reference sequence). This CDR3 spans 13 amino acids. This CDR3 is CASSIHRQETQYF. The CDR3 DNA follows: TGTGCCAGTAGTATTCACAGGCAAGAGACCCAGTACTTC.

The V and J genes are TRBV4-1 and TRBJ2-7; TRBD1 matches at 9 bases. The CDR3 is made up of 17 amino acids. The trim removed 4 bases at V and 4 bases at J, leaving 14 bases unmatched. From germline, CDR1 is MGHRA and CDR2 YSYEKL. CDR3 loop: CASSPSTGTGRSYEQYF. The CDR3 nucleotides read TGCGCCAGCAGCCCTTCTACCGGGACAGGGCGCTCTTACGAGCAGTACTTC.

The genes are TRBV5-1 and TRBJ2-1, with TRBD2 matching 14 bases. V lost 4 bases, J lost 5 bases, and 5 bases stayed unmatched. The CDR3 contains 16 residues. The germline gives CDR1 SGHRS, CDR2 YFSETQ. The DNA for the CDR3 is TGCGCCAGCAGCGCCCTGGGACTAGCGGGGGACAATGAGCAGTTCTTC. Its translation is CASSALGLAGDNEQFF.

The chain has TRBV9 and TRBJ1-2, with D possibly matching TRBD1 (5 bases). V gave up 0 bases and J gave up 7 bases, with 13 bases separating them. Germline assignment: CDR1 SGDLS and CDR2 YYNGEE. There are 14 residues in the CDR3. The CDR3 is CASSVGGALSGYTF. For the CDR3, the DNA is TGTGCCAGCAGCGTAGGCGGGGCTCTCTCTGGCTACACCTTC.

The chain uses TRBV15 and TRBJ2-1; D gene ambiguous. CDR1 is LNHNV, CDR2 YYDKDF, per germline (reference sequence). V was cut by 0 bases and J by 10 bases, with 4 bases left in between. The CDR3 sequence is 11 residues long. CDR3 protein: CATSRDIEQFF. The CDR3 bases are TGTGCCACCAGCAGAGATATAGAGCAGTTCTTC.

This chain connects TRBV11-3 to TRBJ2-3, with TRBD1 matching over 7 bases. The CDR3 totals 16 residues. Germline V lookup: CDR1 SGHNT, CDR2 YENEEA. Trimming cost V 5 bases and J 0 bases; bases outside gene matches: 8. The CDR3: CASSLGTATSTDTQYF. DNA for the CDR3: TGTGCCAGCAGCCTTGGGACAGCTACTAGCACAGATACGCAGTATTTT. Full variable domain (outside the CDR3, taken from reference TRBV11-3 and TRBJ2-3): EAGVVQSPRYKIIEKKQPVAFWCNPISGHNTLYWYLQNLGQGPELLIRYENEEAVDDSQLPKDRFSAERLKGVDSTLKIQPAELGDSAVYLCASSLGTATSTDTQYFGPGTRLTVL.

This clone was found a few times. The germline gene is not matched at one end of the junction; a read error may be the cause. The chain is built from TRBV25-1 and TRBJ1-3; 7 bases align to TRBD1. This CDR3 region has 9 residues. Germline CDR1 is MGHDK and CDR2 is SYGVNS. The CDR3 sequence: CASDRVSGF. CDR3 sequence (DNA): TGTGCCAGCGACAGGGTTTCAGGTTTT.

J is TRBJ1-6 and V is TRBV15; D gene ambiguous. Trimming stripped 2 bases from V and 11 bases from J, with 19 bases between. The CDR3 is made up of 16 amino acids. From germline, CDR1 is LNHNV and CDR2 YYDKDF (reference sequence). CDR3 DNA: TGTGCCACCAGCAGATACTCCCCAGACAAGAGTGCACCCCTCCACTTT. The encoded protein is CATSRYSPDKSAPLHF.

Notes on this clone: This same CDR3 is encoded by further DNA sequences in the sample. CDR3 protein: CASSLGSSSYNEQFF. In nucleotides, the CDR3 is TGCGCCAGCAGCTTGGGCTCCAGCTCCTACAATGAGCAGTTCTTC. V gene TRBV5-1 combines with J gene TRBJ2-1; D gene ambiguous. This CDR3 is 15 amino acids long. V dropped 0 bases and J dropped 0 bases, with 7 bases sitting between them. Germline CDR1 reads SGHRS; CDR2 reads YFSETQ.

The rearrangement links TRBV3-1 (or the pseudogene TRBV3-2) to TRBJ2-1; TRBD1 matches 8 bases. Germline CDR1 and CDR2: LGHDT and YNNKEL (reference sequence). Unmatched junction bases numbered 7, after V lost 2 bases and J lost 7 bases. This CDR3 has 15 residues. CDR3 protein: CASSQMTGAENEQFF. The CDR3 nucleotides read TGTGCCAGCAGCCAAATGACAGGGGCCGAAAATGAGCAGTTCTTC.

The chain has TRBV7-9 and TRBJ1-4; no firm D call. Germline-derived CDR1 and CDR2 are SEHNR and FQNEAQ (reference sequence). Trimming removed 4 bases at V and 5 bases at J, with 17 bases between. CDR3 length: 16 amino acids. The CDR3 coding sequence is TGTGCCAGCAGCTCCGCCCCCTGGAGAAACAATGAAAAACTGTTTTTT. This gives the protein CASSSAPWRNNEKLFF.

In DNA, the CDR3 is TGTGCCAGCAGACCGGGACTAGCGAGGGTATACAATGAGCAGTTCTTC. It encodes CASRPGLARVYNEQFF. The V call is TRBV7-2, the J call TRBJ2-1; 10 positions match TRBD2. The CDR3 has 16 residues. Germline-derived CDR1 and CDR2 are SGHTA and FQGNSA. The V and J ends lost 6 bases and 4 bases, in that order; junction bases with no gene match: 9.

The J gene is TRBJ1-5, the V gene TRBV7-6; 7 positions agree with TRBD1. V was clipped by 4 bases and J by 3 bases; unmatched bases: 6. CDR1 is SGHVS, CDR2 FNYEAQ, per germline. The CDR3 contains 15 residues. The CDR3 DNA reads as TGTGCCAGCAGCTCTACACAGGGGCCCAATCAGCCCCAGCATTTT. As protein: CASSSTQGPNQPQHF.